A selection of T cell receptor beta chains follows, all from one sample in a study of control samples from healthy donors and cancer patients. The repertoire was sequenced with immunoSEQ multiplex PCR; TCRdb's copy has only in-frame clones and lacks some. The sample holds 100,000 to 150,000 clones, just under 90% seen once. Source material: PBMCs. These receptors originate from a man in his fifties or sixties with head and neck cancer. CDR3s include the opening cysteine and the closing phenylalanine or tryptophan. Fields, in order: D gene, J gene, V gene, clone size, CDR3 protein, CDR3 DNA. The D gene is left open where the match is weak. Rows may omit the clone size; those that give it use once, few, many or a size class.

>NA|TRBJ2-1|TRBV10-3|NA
CASSYSYNEQFF
TGTGCCTCCTCTTATAGCTACAATGAGCAGTTCTTC
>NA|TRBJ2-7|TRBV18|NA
CASSPSYYEQYF
TGTGCCAGCTCACCGTCTTACTACGAGCAGTACTTC
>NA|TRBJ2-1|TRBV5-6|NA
CASSLLEGGLSYNEQFF
TGTGCCAGCAGCTTGTTGGAGGGAGGTCTATCCTACAATGAGCAGTTCTTC
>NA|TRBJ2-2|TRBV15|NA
CATSRDRARNTGELFF
TGTGCCACCAGCAGAGATAGGGCCAGAAACACCGGGGAGCTGTTTTTT
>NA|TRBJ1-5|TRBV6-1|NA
CASSEKEGGQPQHF
TGTGCCAGCAGTGAAAAGGAGGGGGGGCAGCCCCAGCATTTT
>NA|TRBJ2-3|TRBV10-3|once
CAISEGDTQYF
TGTGCCATCAGTGAAGGAGATACGCAGTATTTT
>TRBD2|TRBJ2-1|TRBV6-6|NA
CASSLFSGVANEQFF
TGTGCCAGCAGCCTATTTAGCGGGGTGGCCAATGAGCAGTTCTTC
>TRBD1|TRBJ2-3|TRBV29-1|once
CSVEGGRGLADTQYF
TGCAGCGTTGAAGGGGGTAGGGGGCTAGCAGATACGCAGTATTTT
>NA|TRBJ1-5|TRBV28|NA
CASHGRTPRGGNQPQHF
TGTGCCAGCCACGGGCGGACTCCCAGAGGTGGCAATCAGCCCCAGCATTTT
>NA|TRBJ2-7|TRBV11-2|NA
CASSSSGFSYEQYF
TGTGCCAGCAGCTCCTCGGGCTTCTCCTACGAGCAGTACTTC
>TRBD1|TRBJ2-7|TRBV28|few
CASSVTGVKVPYEQYF
TGTGCCAGCAGTGTCACAGGGGTCAAGGTCCCCTACGAGCAGTACTTC
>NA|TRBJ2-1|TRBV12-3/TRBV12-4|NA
CASSLGLVREQFF
TGTGCCAGCAGTTTAGGGCTTGTGCGTGAGCAGTTCTTC
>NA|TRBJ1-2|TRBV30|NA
CASGGRVYGYTF
TGTGCCTCCGGGGGGCGCGTCTATGGCTACACCTTC
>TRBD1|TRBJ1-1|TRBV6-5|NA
CASSYGQGGTEAFF
TGTGCCAGCAGTTACGGACAGGGGGGCACTGAAGCTTTCTTT
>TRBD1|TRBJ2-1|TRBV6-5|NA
CASSSDRGHNEQFF
TGTGCCAGCAGCTCAGACAGGGGCCACAATGAGCAGTTCTTC
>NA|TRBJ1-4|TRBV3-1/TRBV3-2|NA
CASSQRQDGATNEKLFF
TGTGCCAGCAGCCAACGACAGGACGGTGCAACTAATGAAAAACTGTTTTTT
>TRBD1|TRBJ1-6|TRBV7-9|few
CASSLPTQGVYSPLHF
TGTGCCAGCAGCTTACCAACACAGGGGGTGTATTCACCCCTCCACTTT
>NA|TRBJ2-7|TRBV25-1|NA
CASSGQGRDFSYEQYF
TGTGCCAGCAGTGGCCAGGGCAGGGACTTCTCCTACGAGCAGTACTTC
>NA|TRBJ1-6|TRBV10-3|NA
CAISGSLRNNSPLHF
TGTGCCATCAGTGGGTCACTTAGGAATAATTCACCCCTCCACTTT
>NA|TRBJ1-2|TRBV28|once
CASSPWGVRGYTF
TGTGCCAGCAGCCCGTGGGGAGTACGCGGCTACACCTTC
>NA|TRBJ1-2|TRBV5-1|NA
CASSLTQGDGYTF
TGCGCCAGCAGCTTGACCCAGGGTGACGGCTACACCTTC
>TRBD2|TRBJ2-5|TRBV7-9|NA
CASSSAGGRQETQYF
TGTGCCAGCAGCTCTGCGGGGGGGAGGCAAGAGACCCAGTACTTC
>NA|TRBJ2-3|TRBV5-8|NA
CASSPDGTDTQYF
TGTGCCAGCAGCCCTGATGGCACAGATACGCAGTATTTT
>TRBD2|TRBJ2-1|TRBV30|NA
CAWDILGGASYEQFF
TGTGCCTGGGACATACTCGGGGGGGCCTCATATGAGCAGTTCTTC
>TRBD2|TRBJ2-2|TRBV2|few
CASRIGLAGSAGELFF
TGTGCCAGCAGGATAGGACTAGCGGGGAGCGCCGGGGAGCTGTTTTTT
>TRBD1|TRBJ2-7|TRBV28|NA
CASSLGGTGGHYEQYF
TGTGCCAGCAGTTTAGGAGGGACAGGGGGCCACTACGAGCAGTACTTC
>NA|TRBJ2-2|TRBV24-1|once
CATSAAAGLDGELFF
TGTGCCACCAGTGCCGCTGCGGGGTTGGACGGGGAGCTGTTTTTT
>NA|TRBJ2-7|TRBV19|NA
CASSEGPPYYEQYF
TGTGCCAGTAGTGAGGGACCCCCTTACTACGAGCAGTACTTC
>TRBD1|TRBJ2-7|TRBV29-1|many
CSVTGQGGGEQYF
TGCAGCGTAACGGGACAGGGAGGAGGGGAGCAGTACTTC
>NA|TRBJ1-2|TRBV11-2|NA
CASSLQDRSGGYTF
TGTGCCAGCAGCTTACAGGACAGATCAGGTGGCTACACCTTC
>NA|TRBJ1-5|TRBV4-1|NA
CASSQDPTVGQPQHF
TGCGCCAGCAGCCAAGACCCCACCGTCGGTCAGCCCCAGCATTTT
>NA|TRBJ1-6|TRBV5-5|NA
CASSFGANSPLHF
TGTGCCAGCAGCTTCGGGGCTAATTCACCCCTCCACTTT
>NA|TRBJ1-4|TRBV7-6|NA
CASSRGLSAATNEKLFF
TGTGCCAGCAGCCGTGGGTTGAGTGCGGCAACTAATGAAAAACTGTTTTTT
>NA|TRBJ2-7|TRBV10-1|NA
CASSGLAHLYSYEQYF
TGCGCCAGCAGTGGGCTAGCCCACCTGTACTCCTACGAGCAGTACTTC
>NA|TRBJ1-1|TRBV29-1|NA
CSVPTNGPRPGEAFF
TGCAGCGTCCCTACCAACGGCCCGAGGCCCGGTGAAGCTTTCTTT
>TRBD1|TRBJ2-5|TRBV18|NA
CASSPRQGTGETQYF
TGTGCCAGCTCACCACGACAGGGTACAGGGGAGACCCAGTACTTC
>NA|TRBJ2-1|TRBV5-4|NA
CASSLSESGEQFF
TGTGCCAGCAGCTTATCGGAAAGTGGGGAGCAGTTCTTC
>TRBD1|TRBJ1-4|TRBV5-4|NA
CASSSTTGGPWEKLFF
TGTGCCAGCAGCTCGACAACAGGGGGGCCTTGGGAAAAACTGTTTTTT
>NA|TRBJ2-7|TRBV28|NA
CASSSSSYEQYF
TGTGCCAGCAGTTCGAGCTCCTACGAGCAGTACTTC
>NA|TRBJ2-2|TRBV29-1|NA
CSGGIPNTGELFF
TGCAGCGGGGGGATCCCGAACACCGGGGAGCTGTTTTTT
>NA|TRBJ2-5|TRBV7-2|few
CASSFQWGLEETQYF
TGTGCCAGCAGCTTCCAGTGGGGCCTTGAAGAGACCCAGTACTTC
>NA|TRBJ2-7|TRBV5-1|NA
CASSLRGEHYEQYF
TGCGCCAGCAGCTTGAGGGGGGAACACTACGAGCAGTACTTC
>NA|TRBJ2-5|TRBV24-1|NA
CATSGGEVNPQETQYF
TGTGCCACCAGTGGAGGAGAGGTAAACCCACAAGAGACCCAGTACTTC
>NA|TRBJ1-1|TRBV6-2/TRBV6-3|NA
CASSYEGGWSTEAFF
TGTGCCAGCAGTTACGAGGGGGGCTGGAGCACTGAAGCTTTCTTT
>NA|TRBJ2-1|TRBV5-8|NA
CASSRSGLSYNEQFF
TGTGCCAGCAGCCGATCTGGACTGTCCTACAATGAGCAGTTCTTC
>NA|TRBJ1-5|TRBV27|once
CASSLGGGQPQHF
TGTGCCAGCAGTCTAGGAGGGGGGCAGCCCCAGCATTTT
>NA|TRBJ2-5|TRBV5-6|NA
CASRSGTVKQETQYF
TGTGCCAGCAGATCCGGGACTGTCAAACAAGAGACCCAGTACTTC
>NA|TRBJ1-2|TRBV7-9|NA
CASSYGQTPNYGYTF
TGTGCCAGCAGCTACGGACAGACTCCAAACTATGGCTACACCTTC
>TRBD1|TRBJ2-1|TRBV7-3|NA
CASSLGDRVSNEQFF
TGTGCCAGCAGCTTAGGGGACAGGGTCTCCAATGAGCAGTTCTTC
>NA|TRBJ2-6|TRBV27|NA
CASSFLIQGSTPGANVLTF
TGTGCCAGCAGTTTCCTCATCCAGGGGAGTACTCCTGGGGCCAACGTCCTGACTTTC
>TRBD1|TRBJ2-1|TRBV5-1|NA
CASSPAGTGWNEQFF
TGCGCCAGCAGCCCCGCAGGGACAGGGTGGAATGAGCAGTTCTTC
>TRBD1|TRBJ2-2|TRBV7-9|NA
CASSPGQGMPGELFF
TGTGCCAGCAGCCCGGGACAGGGCATGCCCGGGGAGCTGTTTTTT
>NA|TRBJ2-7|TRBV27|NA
CASVASYSPSYEQYF
TGTGCCAGCGTAGCCAGCTATAGCCCCAGCTACGAGCAGTACTTC
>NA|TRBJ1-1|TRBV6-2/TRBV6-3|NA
CASSYSEINTEAFF
TGTGCCAGCAGTTACTCGGAGATTAACACTGAAGCTTTCTTT
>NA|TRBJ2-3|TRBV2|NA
CASSEAPGLTDTQYF
TGTGCCAGCAGTGAAGCGCCAGGTCTCACAGATACGCAGTATTTT
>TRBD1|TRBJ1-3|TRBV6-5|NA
CASSSPGQGHTIYF
TGTGCCAGCAGTTCTCCGGGACAGGGACACACCATATATTTT
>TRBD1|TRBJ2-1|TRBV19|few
CASSIGTGESYNEQFF
TGTGCCAGTAGTATCGGGACAGGGGAATCATACAATGAGCAGTTCTTC